The clone carrying this TCR beta chain has just a few counts. Its cognate antigen is unknown. The method was immunoSEQ multiplex PCR; TCRdb's version includes in-frame clones alone and lacks a portion of them. Seen here are fewer than 150,000 clones, around 89% observed once, and the top ten hold 1.5% to 2%. This sample was included in a study of cytomegalovirus exposure and HLA in healthy donors. Germline values: CDR1 MNHEY, CDR2 SVGAGI. The germline V and J ends were trimmed by 7 bases and 6 bases, with 15 bases remaining between them. The CDR3 length is 14 residues. Study findings and constraints: That first-cohort TCR clusters tended to co-occur in the 95 to 150 validation repertoires was found in a later analysis.

The chain carries TRBV6-5 and TRBJ2-2; TRBD1 might be the D (5 bases). The origin of this receptor is a man aged 18 to 30 in good health and CMV-seronegative. The material sequenced was PBMCs. In nucleotides, the CDR3 is TGTGCCAGCACCTATCGACAGTCTGCCGGGGAGCTGTTTTTT. This encodes CASTYRQSAGELFF.